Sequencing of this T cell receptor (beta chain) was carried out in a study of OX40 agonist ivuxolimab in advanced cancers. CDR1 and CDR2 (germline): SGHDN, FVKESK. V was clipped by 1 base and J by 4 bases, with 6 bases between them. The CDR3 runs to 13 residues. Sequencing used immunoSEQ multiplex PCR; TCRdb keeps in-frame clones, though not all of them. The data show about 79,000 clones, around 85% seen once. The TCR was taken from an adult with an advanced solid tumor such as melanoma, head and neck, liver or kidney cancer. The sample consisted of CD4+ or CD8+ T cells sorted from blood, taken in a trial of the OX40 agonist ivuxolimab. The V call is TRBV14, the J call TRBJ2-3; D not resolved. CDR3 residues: CASSQGGPDTQYF. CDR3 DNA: TGTGCCAGCAGCCAAGGAGGTCCAGATACGCAGTATTTT.